This TCR beta chain was identified in a study of low-dose radiotherapy and immunotherapy resistance in tumors (dated by TCRdb to between 2021 and 2024). For context, the study as a whole: Patients in Cohort 1 were given 0.5 Gy per fraction every 2 weeks, and the prescribed total PTV dose was 6.5 Gy. Intravenous cyclophosphamide at 200 mg/m2 was administered every two weeks, one day ahead of each radiation and immunotherapy administration. In Cohort 2, 1 Gy per fraction was delivered every two weeks, for a total of 13 Gy over 26 weeks. Starting on cycle 1 day 1, patients took 300 mg of aspirin by mouth once daily for four cycles. Nivolumab and ipilimumab were both given intravenously, with nivolumab at a 240 mg flat dose every two weeks and ipilimumab at 1 mg/kg every six weeks. Eight patients were included in the translational analysis: three from the first dose cohort and the first five from the second dose cohort. The trial did not randomize participants into treatment groups.

First-strand cDNA was synthesized using Superscript III and a set of TRAV- and TRBV-specific primers, so that both TCRalpha and TCRbeta chains were covered. TCRs were amplified with Phusion for approximately 20 PCR cycles using a constant-region primer together with the adapter attached to the V primers. Isolated mRNA was amplified with the MessageAmp II aRNA Amplification Kit, using an approximately 16-hour in vitro transcription at 37°C. The Dynabeads mRNA DIRECT Purification Kit was used to isolate the mRNA for TCR sequencing. Indexed Illumina adapters were added in a second Phusion PCR of about 26 cycles, and the PCR products were purified with AMPure XP beads. The original pipeline was this. Using custom Perl scripts, TCR sequences that encoded the same protein were pooled, out-of-frame sequences were dropped, and the abundance of each clonotype was calculated. Any TCR sequence supported by only a single read was excluded from analysis. The metrics used to describe the repertoires included Shannon entropy, Gini index, clonality, richness, and the frequency of TCRs shared between repertoires. The raw public data were reprocessed by TCRdb itself: fastp quality trimming at Q25, MiXCR clonotype calling, in-frame beta chains only. Each entry is one CDR3 protein sequence, shown with its most common DNA and genes. V and J calls and clone size were set by TCRdb, not the authors. The sample table contains approximately 11,000 distinct CDR3 sequences; only one count was recorded for about 60% of them. The biggest ten clones account for 12% of the sample.

The donors took part in RACIN, a single-arm, phase I, dose-escalation trial that combined nivolumab, ipilimumab, aspirin, low-dose cyclophosphamide and low-dose radiotherapy. Eligible patients had advanced, TIL-negative solid tumors. The cysteine opens and the phenylalanine closes a CDR3 of 14 amino acids. The DNA shown is the 42-base CDR3, in frame from base 1. The germline ends are 11 bases apart after V is trimmed by 4 bases and J by 0 bases. The germline V gene gives CDR1 as SGHDT and CDR2 as YYEEEE. A remark on this clonotype: There is no known antigen for this receptor. Base-call qualities are not available, and no considerably larger clone is one nucleotide away.

This chain joins TRBV5-6 to TRBJ2-7, with an unclear D gene assignment. This TCR was sampled from a human donor with advanced metastatic prostate, ovarian, gallbladder or colorectal cancer (not recorded which). This table probably holds off-target reads from a library built for another chain. The DNA reads TGTGCCAGCAGCAGAACACGATACTCCTACGAGCAGTACTTC. This codes for CASSRTRYSYEQYF. Reference TRBV5-6 and TRBJ2-7 proteins supply the regions before and after the CDR3; the full variable domain is: DAGVTQSPTHLIKTRGQQVTLRCSPKSGHDTVSWYQQALGQGPQFIFQYYEEEERQRGNFPDRFSGHQFPNYSSELNVNALLLGDSALYLCASSRTRYSYEQYFGPGTRLTVT.